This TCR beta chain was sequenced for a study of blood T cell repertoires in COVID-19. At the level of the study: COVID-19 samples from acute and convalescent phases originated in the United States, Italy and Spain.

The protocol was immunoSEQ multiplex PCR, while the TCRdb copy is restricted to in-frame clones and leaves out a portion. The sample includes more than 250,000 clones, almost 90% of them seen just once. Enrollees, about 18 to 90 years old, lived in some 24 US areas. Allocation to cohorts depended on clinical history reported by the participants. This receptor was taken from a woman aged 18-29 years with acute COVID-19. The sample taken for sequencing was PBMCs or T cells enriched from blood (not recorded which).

The CDR3 coding sequence is TGTGCCAGCAGCCCGGGAGGGGAGACAGTAGCCTTCGAGCAGTACTTC. It codes for CASSPGGETVAFEQYF. V is TRBV9 and J is TRBJ2-7; 8 positions agree with TRBD2. There are 16 residues in the CDR3. V lost 4 bases, J lost 6 bases, and 15 bases stayed unmatched. The V gene's germline CDR1 is SGDLS and CDR2 YYNGEE.